The present T cell receptor (beta chain) was sequenced within a study of T cell clonotyping in hematopoietic cell transplantation. The CDR3 has 16 amino acids. Per the germline V gene, CDR1 is SEHNR and CDR2 is FQNEAQ (reference sequence). V lost 2 bases to trimming and J lost 2 bases; unmatched junction nucleotides: 7. TCRdb keeps only in-frame clones here, not all; method: immunoSEQ multiplex PCR. Among some 7,200 clones listed, around 94% were seen once. About this clone itself: The antigen remains undetermined.

General study results and limits: Graft donor and pretransplant recipient Inverse Simpson Index values predicted broader posttransplant TCR diversity.

Recipient blood drawn about 28 days pretransplant and days 30, 100, 180 after. The specimen was peripheral blood mononuclear cells, collected 30 days after allogeneic stem cell transplant. This TCR was recovered from a male patient between 55 and 70 years old who had an allogeneic stem cell transplant from an unrelated donor, so T cells may come from the graft donor. Some clones in this sample may be carry-over from other donors' samples. The rearrangement joins TRBV7-9 to TRBJ2-3, with 7 nucleotides matching TRBD2. CDR3 amino acids: CASSLSERGYTDTQYF. CDR3 coding DNA: TGTGCCAGCAGCTTATCTGAGCGGGGTTACACAGATACGCAGTATTTT.